The present entry profiles one T cell receptor (beta chain) with its context. The antigen it recognizes is unknown. No base quality information exists; no much larger clone differs at one position. The sample comes from a study of blood T cell repertoires in COVID-19 (dated by TCRdb to 2019 to 2021). Study-wide context: Samples from collaborators originated in the United States, Italy and Spain and spanned both the acute and convalescent phases of COVID-19. The material from the prospective study consisted of cDNA or gDNA derived from T cells, B-cell-depleted T cells, or PBMCs. The dataset comprised deeply sampled blood TCRbeta repertoires from subjects exposed to, actively infected with, or recovered from COVID-19. The repertoires were released in a freely available public database meant as a resource for research on the immune response to SARS-CoV-2. The samples were drawn from two sources: the first 160 participants of the ongoing ImmuneRACE study, and over 950 subjects contributed by 6 global collaborators. The sample metadata nearly always contained a de-identified subject ID, COVID-19 status, age in years and sex. Where available, HLA class I and class II types were obtained from metadata supplied by the sample provider rather than from assay-based typing. Here is what the overall study found, with its caveats: Clinical and demographic metadata were provided uncurated, with the amount varying by source and participant.

TCRbeta CDR3 regions were amplified from genomic DNA by means of the immunoSEQ Assay, a bias-controlled multiplex PCR. In the original analysis: The number of nucleated cells in each sample was estimated from the amplification of reference gene primers within the assay. To quantify the absolute abundance of each unique TCRbeta CDR3 rearrangement, sequence reads were collapsed and filtered. For each sample, productive Simpson clonality was calculated as the square root of Simpson's diversity index across productive rearrangements. Entries here come from immuneACCESS through TCRdb and include only in-frame sequences with V and J called. Some clones fail to appear in such tables; in the studies checked, an unresolved V gene covers under half of the shortfall, and the cause of the remainder is unknown. V and J calls plus clone size are reproduced from that table; the DNA served to infer D and trimming. A total of tens of thousands of clones appear in this sample, 65% to 85% of them only once. The leading ten clones occupy around 4.9% of the sample.

Whole blood was collected in K2EDTA tubes by collaborating institutions according to the institutions' own protocols. For TCRbeta analysis, collaborators shipped samples in one of three forms: frozen whole blood, isolated PBMCs, or DNA extracted from either of those sample types. The germline V gene (reference sequence) supplies CDR1 WNHNN and CDR2 SYGVQD. Its CDR3 holds 14 amino acids, cysteine through phenylalanine. Only the CDR3 DNA stays, 42 bases, in frame from base 1. Between the V and J ends, shortened by 10 bases and 2 bases respectively, the junction contains 15 bases. The sequence came from a human donor in a cohort sampled during active COVID-19. What was sequenced was peripheral blood. In this chain, TRBV10-1 is recombined with TRBJ1-3; confidence is insufficient to name the D gene. This receptor carries the CDR3 CANEFRTAGNTIYF. Here is the DNA: TGCGCCAACGAATTCCGGACTGCTGGAAACACCATATATTTT.